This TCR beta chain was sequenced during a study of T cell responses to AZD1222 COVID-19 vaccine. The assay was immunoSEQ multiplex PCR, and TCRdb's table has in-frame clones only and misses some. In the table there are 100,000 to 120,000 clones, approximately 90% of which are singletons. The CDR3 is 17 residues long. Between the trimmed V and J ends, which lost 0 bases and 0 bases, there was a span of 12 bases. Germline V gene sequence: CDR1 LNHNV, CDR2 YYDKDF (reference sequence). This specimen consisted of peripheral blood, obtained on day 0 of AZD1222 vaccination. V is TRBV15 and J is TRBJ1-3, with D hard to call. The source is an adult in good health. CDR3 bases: TGTGCCACCAGCAGAGATTCGATCAGTCTCTCTGGAAACACCATATATTTT. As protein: CATSRDSISLSGNTIYF. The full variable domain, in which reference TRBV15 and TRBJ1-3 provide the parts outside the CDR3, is DAMVIQNPRYQVTQFGKPVTLSCSQTLNHNVMYWYQQKSSQAPKLLFHYYDKDFNNEADTPDNFQSRRPNTSFCFLDIRSPGLGDTAMYLCATSRDSISLSGNTIYFGEGSWLTVV.